Many counts were recorded for the clone carrying this TCR beta chain. This sample was taken from a study of early T cells in non-severe SARS-CoV-2 infection. TCRdb passed the 5' RACE reads through MiXCR, listing each CDR3 protein once. The table lists 65,000 to 80,000 distinct CDR3 sequences, 11% of them singletons. This CDR3 is built from 13 residues. Trimming took off 6 bases at V and 0 bases at J, with 5 bases between the two ends. CDR1 and CDR2 from the germline V gene are SGHVS and FNYEAQ. Sequenced input: whole blood. The TCR sequence derives from an adult who was a healthcare worker with PCR-confirmed SARS-CoV-2 infection or an uninfected control (not recorded which). The chain carries TRBV7-6 and TRBJ2-2; no clear D gene. The DNA of the CDR3 is TGTGCCAGCAGTAAGCCGAACACCGGGGAGCTGTTTTTT. Translation: CASSKPNTGELFF.